The rows below give T cell receptor beta chains drawn from one sample of a study of blood T cell repertoires in COVID-19. The repertoire was sequenced with immunoSEQ multiplex PCR; TCRdb's copy has only in-frame clones and lacks some. Counted here are hundreds of thousands of clones, 86% occurring once; the ten biggest clones make up roughly 2%. Sequenced sample: PBMCs or T cells enriched from blood (not recorded which). The receptor source for this set is a woman in her fifties or sixties who had recovered from COVID-19. CDR3s include the opening cysteine and the closing phenylalanine or tryptophan. Each record gives: V gene, D gene, clone size, J gene, CDR3 protein, CDR3 DNA. The D gene is left open where the match is weak. For some rows the clone size is stated as once, few or many, or as a class when expanded; others skip it.

v_gene: TRBV29-1
d_gene: NA
abundance: NA
j_gene: TRBJ2-1
CDR3aa: CSVEKGGGYNEQFF
CDR3nt: TGCAGCGTTGAGAAGGGGGGGGGATACAATGAGCAGTTCTTC

v_gene: TRBV9
d_gene: NA
abundance: NA
j_gene: TRBJ2-3
CDR3aa: CASSAQGGPLRDTQYF
CDR3nt: TGTGCCAGCAGTGCCCAAGGGGGTCCCTTACGAGATACGCAGTATTTT

v_gene: TRBV30
d_gene: TRBD1
abundance: NA
j_gene: TRBJ1-6
CDR3aa: CAWHYRGLLGNSPLHF
CDR3nt: TGTGCCTGGCATTACAGGGGCCTCTTGGGGAATTCACCCCTCCACTTT

v_gene: TRBV9
d_gene: NA
abundance: NA
j_gene: TRBJ2-3
CDR3aa: CASSVSGNTQYF
CDR3nt: TGTGCCAGCAGCGTAAGCGGAAATACGCAGTATTTT

v_gene: TRBV9
d_gene: TRBD1
abundance: NA
j_gene: TRBJ2-7
CDR3aa: CASSANPQGNSYEQYF
CDR3nt: TGTGCCAGCAGCGCCAACCCACAGGGGAACTCCTACGAGCAGTACTTC

v_gene: TRBV6-5
d_gene: NA
abundance: NA
j_gene: TRBJ1-2
CDR3aa: CACGGAGGYTF
CDR3nt: TGTGCCTGCGGGGGGGCCGGTGGCTACACCTTC

v_gene: TRBV7-2
d_gene: TRBD1
abundance: NA
j_gene: TRBJ2-1
CDR3aa: CASSLDQDRALFF
CDR3nt: TGTGCCAGCAGCCTTGACCAGGACAGGGCGCTGTTCTTC

v_gene: TRBV5-6
d_gene: NA
abundance: NA
j_gene: TRBJ2-1
CDR3aa: CASSLVFSGSNEQFF
CDR3nt: TGTGCCAGCAGCTTGGTGTTTTCTGGGAGCAATGAGCAGTTCTTC

v_gene: TRBV4-3
d_gene: NA
abundance: many
j_gene: TRBJ2-7
CDR3aa: CASSQEGGTPYEQYF
CDR3nt: TGCGCCAGCAGCCAAGAGGGCGGGACCCCCTACGAGCAGTACTTC

v_gene: TRBV3-1/TRBV3-2
d_gene: NA
abundance: NA
j_gene: TRBJ1-1
CDR3aa: CASSQGLEAFF
CDR3nt: TGTGCCAGCAGCCAGGGACTTGAAGCTTTCTTT

v_gene: TRBV30
d_gene: NA
abundance: NA
j_gene: TRBJ1-1
CDR3aa: CAWSEGRGMNTEAFF
CDR3nt: TGTGCCTGGAGTGAAGGGCGAGGGATGAACACTGAAGCTTTCTTT

v_gene: TRBV3-1/TRBV3-2
d_gene: NA
abundance: NA
j_gene: TRBJ1-3
CDR3aa: CASSRGRSSGNTIYF
CDR3nt: TGTGCCAGCAGCCGGGGGCGGAGCTCTGGAAACACCATATATTTT

v_gene: TRBV28
d_gene: NA
abundance: NA
j_gene: TRBJ1-2
CDR3aa: CASRLAGYGYTF
CDR3nt: TGTGCCAGCAGACTAGCGGGGTATGGCTACACCTTC

v_gene: TRBV7-2
d_gene: TRBD2
abundance: NA
j_gene: TRBJ2-3
CDR3aa: CASSLATSGSLFSNTQYF
CDR3nt: TGTGCCAGCAGCTTAGCGACTAGCGGGAGTCTTTTTTCAAATACGCAGTATTTT

v_gene: TRBV19
d_gene: NA
abundance: NA
j_gene: TRBJ2-3
CDR3aa: CASRQGISSTDTQYF
CDR3nt: TGTGCCAGTAGGCAGGGGATCTCTAGCACAGATACGCAGTATTTT

v_gene: TRBV28
d_gene: TRBD2
abundance: NA
j_gene: TRBJ2-3
CDR3aa: CASSLILAGGPGYF
CDR3nt: TGTGCCAGCAGTTTAATTCTAGCGGGAGGGCCTGGGTATTTT

v_gene: TRBV7-2
d_gene: NA
abundance: NA
j_gene: TRBJ2-4
CDR3aa: CASSTQGLAKNIQYF
CDR3nt: TGTGCCAGCAGCACTCAGGGTCTTGCCAAAAACATTCAGTACTTC

v_gene: TRBV4-3
d_gene: TRBD2
abundance: NA
j_gene: TRBJ2-3
CDR3aa: CASSQQQTGGLADTQYF
CDR3nt: TGCGCCAGCAGCCAACAACAAACGGGGGGTCTGGCAGATACGCAGTATTTT

v_gene: TRBV10-3
d_gene: NA
abundance: NA
j_gene: TRBJ2-1
CDR3aa: CAISEEGDNEQFF
CDR3nt: TGTGCCATCAGTGAAGAGGGGGACAATGAGCAGTTCTTC

v_gene: TRBV18
d_gene: TRBD2
abundance: NA
j_gene: TRBJ2-3
CDR3aa: CASSPPGGANTDTQYF
CDR3nt: TGTGCCAGCTCACCGCCCGGGGGGGCAAACACAGATACGCAGTATTTT

v_gene: TRBV7-9
d_gene: NA
abundance: NA
j_gene: TRBJ2-7
CDR3aa: CASSPTGYEQYF
CDR3nt: TGTGCCAGCAGCCCTACAGGCTACGAGCAGTACTTC

v_gene: TRBV9
d_gene: NA
abundance: NA
j_gene: TRBJ1-1
CDR3aa: CASSVTQTGMGTEAFF
CDR3nt: TGTGCCAGCAGCGTGACACAAACAGGGATGGGCACTGAAGCTTTCTTT

v_gene: TRBV7-9
d_gene: NA
abundance: NA
j_gene: TRBJ1-4
CDR3aa: CASSRAGGANEKLFF
CDR3nt: TGTGCCAGCAGCCGGGCGGGCGGCGCTAATGAAAAACTGTTTTTT

v_gene: TRBV19
d_gene: NA
abundance: NA
j_gene: TRBJ1-2
CDR3aa: CASSIKGTTLGYTF
CDR3nt: TGTGCCAGTAGTATCAAGGGGACAACTCTTGGCTACACCTTC

v_gene: TRBV2
d_gene: NA
abundance: NA
j_gene: TRBJ1-2
CDR3aa: CASNWAPYGYTF
CDR3nt: TGTGCCAGCAATTGGGCTCCCTATGGCTACACCTTC

v_gene: TRBV11-2
d_gene: TRBD1
abundance: NA
j_gene: TRBJ1-2
CDR3aa: CASSLSGSGGSGYTF
CDR3nt: TGTGCCAGCAGCTTATCCGGCTCAGGGGGGAGTGGCTACACCTTC

v_gene: TRBV18
d_gene: TRBD2
abundance: NA
j_gene: TRBJ2-7
CDR3aa: CASSPSGGGPYEQYF
CDR3nt: TGTGCCAGCTCCCCCAGCGGGGGCGGACCCTACGAGCAGTACTTC